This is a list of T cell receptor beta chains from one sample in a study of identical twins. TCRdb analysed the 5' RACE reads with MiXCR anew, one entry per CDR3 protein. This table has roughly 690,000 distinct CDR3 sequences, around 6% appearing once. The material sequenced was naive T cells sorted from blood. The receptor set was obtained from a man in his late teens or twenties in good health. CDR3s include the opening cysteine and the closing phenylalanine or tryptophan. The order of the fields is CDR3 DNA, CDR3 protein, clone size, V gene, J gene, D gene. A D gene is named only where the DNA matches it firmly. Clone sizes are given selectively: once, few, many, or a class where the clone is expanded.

DNA: TGTGCCAGCAGCCCCTGGGGGAGAAACACTGAAGCTTTCTTT
CDR3: CASSPWGRNTEAFF
size: many
V: TRBV28
J: TRBJ1-1
D: -

DNA: TGCAGTGCCTCCCAAAGGGGAGGCACAGATACGCAGTATTTT
CDR3: CSASQRGGTDTQYF
size: many
V: TRBV20-1
J: TRBJ2-3
D: -

DNA: TGCAGCGTTGCGTTACGGGCAGCCTTCTATGGCTACACCTTC
CDR3: CSVALRAAFYGYTF
size: many
V: TRBV29-1
J: TRBJ1-2
D: -

DNA: TGTGCCAGCAGCTTAGTTTCTGCGGCTGTTGGCACAGATACGCAGTATTTT
CDR3: CASSLVSAAVGTDTQYF
size: few
V: TRBV11-2
J: TRBJ2-3
D: -

DNA: TGCGCCAGCAGCTCGGGACAGGGGGAAGGCTACACCTTC
CDR3: CASSSGQGEGYTF
size: -
V: TRBV5-1
J: TRBJ1-2
D: TRBD1

DNA: TGCGCCAGCAGCCATACCCCAGGGGGCTCGGGTGGCTACACCTTC
CDR3: CASSHTPGGSGGYTF
size: few
V: TRBV5-1
J: TRBJ1-2
D: TRBD1

DNA: TGTGCCACCAGCAGAGTAATCCCGGGAGAGAGCACAGATACGCAGTATTTT
CDR3: CATSRVIPGESTDTQYF
size: many
V: TRBV15
J: TRBJ2-3
D: -

DNA: TGCAGTGCAACCCCCGGGGAGCTACAAGAGACCCAGTACTTC
CDR3: CSATPGELQETQYF
size: -
V: TRBV20-1
J: TRBJ2-5
D: -

DNA: TGTGCCAGCAGCTTAGTCCTCCTAGAGGATCCCTACAATGAGCAGTTCTTC
CDR3: CASSLVLLEDPYNEQFF
size: few
V: TRBV7-9
J: TRBJ2-1
D: -

DNA: TGCAGTGCTAGAGATCCGTCGGGTGTCTCTGGGGCCAACGTCCTGACTTTC
CDR3: CSARDPSGVSGANVLTF
size: many
V: TRBV20-1
J: TRBJ2-6
D: -

DNA: TGTGCCAGCAGCTTGACGGGAGAGCCGCCCCAGCATTTT
CDR3: CASSLTGEPPQHF
size: -
V: TRBV7-9
J: TRBJ1-5
D: -

DNA: TGTGCCAGCAGCTTAGACGCCACAGATACGCAGTATTTT
CDR3: CASSLDATDTQYF
size: many
V: TRBV7-9
J: TRBJ2-3
D: -

DNA: TGTGCCAGCAGTGGTCGGACGGCTGGGGCCAACGTCCTGACTTTC
CDR3: CASSGRTAGANVLTF
size: -
V: TRBV6-1
J: TRBJ2-6
D: -

DNA: TGCAGTGCTAGCGGTCGAGGGAGCCTCACTGAAGCTTTCTTT
CDR3: CSASGRGSLTEAFF
size: many
V: TRBV20-1
J: TRBJ1-1
D: -